The 12 T cell receptor beta chains reported below all come from one sample, sequenced in a study of cytomegalovirus exposure and HLA in healthy donors. PCR was performed using 60 Vbeta and 13 Jbeta primers. Here immunoSEQ multiplex PCR was the method, and the copy in TCRdb shows in-frame clones only, minus some. The table includes 210,000 or so clones, about 90% detected once. The sequenced material came from PBMCs. The receptor set was obtained from a man in his thirties or forties in good health and CMV-seronegative.

This chain links TRBV10-3 with TRBJ1-6; 9 nucleotides agree with TRBD1. The V gene end was trimmed by 7 bases and the J gene end by 7 bases; junction bases not matched to a gene: 5. The CDR3 runs 14 residues. The germline CDR1 and CDR2 sequences are ENHRY and SYGVKD. The CDR3 nucleotides are TGTGCCATCACGGCGGGACAGGGAAATTCACCCCTCCACTTT. Encoded protein: CAITAGQGNSPLHF.

This clone was found once. J is TRBJ1-4 and V is TRBV18, with 9 bases lining up with TRBD1. V trimming: 2 bases; J trimming: 14 bases; junction bases outside the gene matches: 6. Germline V lookup: CDR1 KGHSH, CDR2 LQKENI. The CDR3 has 13 residues. DNA of the CDR3: TGTGCCAGCTCACCAATGGGACAGGGATTCCTGTTTTTT. It translates to CASSPMGQGFLFF.

The gene calls are TRBV30 and TRBJ1-6, with 7 bases lining up with TRBD1. The V gene's germline CDR1 is GTSNPN and CDR2 SVGIG (reference sequence). J was trimmed by 10 bases and V by 4 bases; bases with no gene match: 7. The CDR3 is 13 amino acids. CDR3 protein: CAWTDRVPSPLHF. CDR3 DNA: TGTGCCTGGACCGACAGGGTCCCATCACCCCTCCACTTT.

This chain joins TRBV7-2 and TRBJ1-5, with TRBD1 matching over 8 bases. Germline loops: CDR1 SGHTA, CDR2 FQGNSA. J was trimmed by 5 bases and V by 6 bases; bases with no gene match: 6. The length of the CDR3 is 14 residues. The CDR3 is CASRGGQGYQPQHF. The CDR3 nucleotides are TGTGCCAGCAGAGGAGGACAGGGTTATCAGCCCCAGCATTTT. The full variable domain, in which reference TRBV7-2 and TRBJ1-5 provide the parts outside the CDR3, is GAGVSQSPSNKVTEKGKDVELRCDPISGHTALYWYRQSLGQGLEFLIYFQGNSAPDKSGLPSDRFSAERTGGSVSTLTIQRTQQEDSAVYLCASRGGQGYQPQHFGDGTRLSIL.

The chain joins TRBV7-8 to TRBJ2-1, with TRBD2 identical over 12 bases. CDR3 length: 17 amino acids. In germline, CDR1 is SGHVS, CDR2 FQNEAQ. The V segment lost 0 bases and the J segment 8 bases; nucleotides outside the gene matches: 8. CDR3 coding DNA: TGTGCCAGCAGCTTAGCCCCCCTAGCGGGAGGGCCCTATGAGCAGTTCTTC. It codes for CASSLAPLAGGPYEQFF.

The chain is built from TRBV6-4 and TRBJ2-1; 14 bases agree with TRBD2. This CDR3 has 13 amino acids. From germline, CDR1 is MRHNA and CDR2 SNTAGT. V lost 6 bases and J lost 15; bases outside the gene matches: 7. In nucleotides, the CDR3 is TGTGCCAGCAGCGGGACTAGCGGGAGAAGTCTGTTCTTC. This sequence encodes CASSGTSGRSLFF.

J is TRBJ1-6 and V is TRBV11-2; TRBD1 might be the D (5 bases). Trimming left V 3 bases short and J 5 bases short, with 14 bases between. Germline CDR1 is SGHAT and CDR2 is FQNNGV. The CDR3 loop spans 16 amino acids. DNA for the CDR3: TGTGCCAGCAGCTTCCGGTGGGGGGTCGATAATTCACCCCTCCACTTT. Protein product: CASSFRWGVDNSPLHF.

This rearrangement joins TRBV18 to TRBJ1-3, with TRBD1 identical over 9 bases. The germline V gene has CDR1 KGHSH and CDR2 LQKENI. The ends lost 5 bases at V and 4 bases at J; junction bases unmatched: 12. The CDR3 length is 17 residues. Written as DNA, the CDR3 is TGTGCCAGCTCATGGGAACCGGGACAGGGTTCCGGAAACACCATATATTTT. As protein: CASSWEPGQGSGNTIYF.

The J gene is TRBJ1-5, the V gene TRBV5-6; possible D gene TRBD1, 6 bases. Germline-derived CDR1 and CDR2 are SGHDT and YYEEEE. The CDR3 sequence is 18 residues long. V lost 4 bases and J lost 0, with 20 bases in between. The CDR3 loop is CASSAGGSGDYSNQPQHF. Written as DNA, the CDR3 is TGTGCCAGCAGCGCCGGGGGTTCAGGGGACTATAGCAATCAGCCCCAGCATTTT.

The chain has TRBV27 and TRBJ2-7, with 8 positions matching TRBD1. The CDR3 is made up of 13 amino acids. The germline gives CDR1 MNHEY, CDR2 SMNVEV (reference sequence). V lost 6 bases and J lost 3; bases outside the gene matches: 4. The CDR3 DNA is TGTGCCAGCAGCGACAGGGGCGGCTACGAGCAGTACTTC. Residues: CASSDRGGYEQYF.

The chain links TRBV7-9 to TRBJ2-5, with a tentative D call TRBD2 (6 bases). The J call could be wrong; TRBJ2-7 is a better fit for the DNA end. The CDR3 sequence is 13 residues long. Germline-derived CDR1 and CDR2 are SEHNR and FQNEAQ (reference sequence). CDR3 sequence reads: CASSLGGGVEQYF. The CDR3 coding sequence is TGTGCCAGCAGCTTAGGAGGAGGGGTCGAGCAGTACTTC.

The chain links TRBV19 to TRBJ1-5, with a tentative D call TRBD1 (5 bases). The CDR3 consists of 15 residues. The ends were cut back, 7 bases at V and 4 bases at J, with 17 bases in the middle. Per germline, CDR1 LNHDA and CDR2 SQIVND (reference sequence). Here the CDR3 reads CASTKGETGNQPQHF. Written as DNA, the CDR3 is TGTGCCAGTACCAAAGGGGAAACTGGGAATCAGCCCCAGCATTTT. Full variable domain (outside the CDR3, taken from reference TRBV19 and TRBJ1-5): DGGITQSPKYLFRKEGQNVTLSCEQNLNHDAMYWYRQDPGQGLRLIYYSQIVNDFQKGDIAEGYSVSREKKESFPLTVTSAQKNPTAFYLCASTKGETGNQPQHFGDGTRLSIL.